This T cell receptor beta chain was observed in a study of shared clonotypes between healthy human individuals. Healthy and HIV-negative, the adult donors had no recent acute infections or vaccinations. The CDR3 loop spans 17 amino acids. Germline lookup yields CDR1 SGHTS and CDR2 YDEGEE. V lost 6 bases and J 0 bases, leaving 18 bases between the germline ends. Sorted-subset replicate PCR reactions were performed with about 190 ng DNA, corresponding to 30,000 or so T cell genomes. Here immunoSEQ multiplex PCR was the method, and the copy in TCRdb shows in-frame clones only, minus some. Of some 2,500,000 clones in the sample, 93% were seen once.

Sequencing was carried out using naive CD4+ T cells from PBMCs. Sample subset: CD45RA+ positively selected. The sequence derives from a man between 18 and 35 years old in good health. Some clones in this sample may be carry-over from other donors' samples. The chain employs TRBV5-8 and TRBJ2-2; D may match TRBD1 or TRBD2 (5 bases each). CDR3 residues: CASTGGRRTTNTGELFF. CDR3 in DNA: TGTGCCAGCACTGGGGGTAGGCGAACTACGAACACCGGGGAGCTGTTTTTT.